A single sample gave rise to the 22 T cell receptor beta chains below, sequenced in a study of blood T cell repertoires in COVID-19. TCRdb's table, derived via immunoSEQ multiplex PCR, lists solely in-frame clones and lacks some. Of around 97,000 clones listed, nearly 85% are singletons. The sample comprised peripheral blood. These receptors came from a human donor in a cohort sampled during active or convalescent COVID-19.

With respect to this clone: Mismatch with germline at one junction end may stem from a read error. This chain connects TRBV6-5 to TRBJ1-1; D unclear. CDR3 size: 13 residues. Germline CDR1 and CDR2: MNHEY and SVGAGI. This CDR3 reads CASSRVSVPEAFF. The CDR3 bases are TGTGCCAGCAGCCGAGTGTCTGTTCCTGAGGCTTTCTTT.

This chain joins TRBV3-1 (or the pseudogene TRBV3-2) and TRBJ2-7; 8 bases match TRBD1. This CDR3 comprises 16 residues. The junction had 7 bases not matched to a gene; V was cut back by 0 bases and J by 3 bases. Germline-derived CDR1 and CDR2 are LGHDT and YNNKEL (reference sequence). The CDR3 nucleotides read TGTGCCAGCAGCCAAGATAGAGCAGGGGGCGGCTACGAGCAGTACTTC. Translation gives CASSQDRAGGGYEQYF.

This rearrangement joins TRBV15 to TRBJ1-3; possibly TRBD1 for D (5 bases). Trimming took off 1 base at V and 4 bases at J, with 11 bases between the two ends. Germline values: CDR1 LNHNV, CDR2 YYDKDF (reference sequence). This CDR3 contains 15 residues. CDR3 in amino acids: CATSRGNQGGNTIYF. CDR3 bases: TGTGCCACCAGCAGAGGAAACCAGGGAGGAAACACCATATATTTT. Full variable domain (outside the CDR3, taken from reference TRBV15 and TRBJ1-3): DAMVIQNPRYQVTQFGKPVTLSCSQTLNHNVMYWYQQKSSQAPKLLFHYYDKDFNNEADTPDNFQSRRPNTSFCFLDIRSPGLGDTAMYLCATSRGNQGGNTIYFGEGSWLTVV.

J is TRBJ2-3 and V is TRBV6-5; D unresolved. V lost 6 bases to trimming and J lost 7 bases, with 8 bases between them. Per the germline V gene, CDR1 is MNHEY and CDR2 is SVGAGI. The length of the CDR3 is 11 residues. CDR3: CASRSPHTQYF. The CDR3 DNA is TGTGCCAGCAGATCTCCCCATACGCAGTATTTT.

This chain joins TRBV5-1 and TRBJ2-7, with 11 nucleotides matching TRBD1. This CDR3 spans 14 amino acids. Germline lookup yields CDR1 SGHRS and CDR2 YFSETQ. The J segment lost 5 bases and the V segment lost 4 bases, leaving 5 bases of the junction unmatched. The chain's CDR3 is CASSGPGQGDEQYF. The CDR3 nucleotides are TGCGCCAGCAGCGGGCCGGGACAGGGGGACGAGCAGTACTTC. The whole variable domain, filled in from reference TRBV5-1 and TRBJ2-7, reads KAGVTQTPRYLIKTRGQQVTLSCSPISGHRSVSWYQQTPGQGLQFLFEYFSETQRNKGNFPGRFSGRQFSNSRSEMNVSTLELGDSALYLCASSGPGQGDEQYFGPGTRLTVT.

The chain carries TRBV5-6 and TRBJ2-3, with 13 bases identical to TRBD2. Germline V CDR1 and CDR2: SGHDT, YYEEEE. The CDR3 consists of 15 residues. V lost 1 base to trimming and J lost 4 bases; unmatched junction nucleotides: 0. CDR3 in DNA: TGTGCCAGCAGCTTGACTAGCGGGGGGGCAGATACGCAGTATTTT. Residues: CASSLTSGGADTQYF.

The rearrangement uses TRBV24-1 and TRBJ1-5; D unresolved. The CDR3 contains 11 residues. Germline V gene sequence: CDR1 KGHDR, CDR2 SFDVKD. The ends were cut back, 9 bases at V and 6 bases at J, with 8 bases in the middle. CDR3 amino acids: CATGASQPQHF. The CDR3 bases are TGTGCCACCGGAGCGTCTCAGCCCCAGCATTTT.

The chain joins TRBV13 to TRBJ1-4, with TRBD1 matching over 9 bases. The CDR3 spans 15 residues. Germline assignment: CDR1 PRHDT and CDR2 FYEKMQ (reference sequence). With 7 bases clipped from V and 8 bases from J, the junction kept 11 bases outside the gene matches. CDR3 region: CASTNRDRAGEKLFF. CDR3 nucleotide sequence: TGTGCCAGCACCAACCGGGACAGGGCTGGGGAAAAACTGTTTTTT.

The chain is built from TRBV15 and TRBJ1-4; D is unresolved. The V end was cut by 0 bases, the J end by 4 bases, with 12 bases between. The germline V gene has CDR1 LNHNV and CDR2 YYDKDF (reference sequence). The CDR3 has 16 amino acids. CDR3 loop: CATSRDSDFHNEKLFF. The CDR3 nucleotides are TGTGCCACCAGCAGAGATTCGGACTTCCATAATGAAAAACTGTTTTTT.

This rearrangement joins TRBV19 to TRBJ1-5; possibly TRBD1 for D (5 bases). The CDR3 runs to 16 residues. Germline-derived CDR1 and CDR2 are LNHDA and SQIVND (reference sequence). V lost 9 bases and J lost 4, with 22 bases in between. This chain's CDR3 is CASTPDSFFRNQPQHF. As DNA, the CDR3 is TGTGCCAGCACGCCTGACAGTTTCTTTCGGAATCAGCCCCAGCATTTT.

The rearrangement joins TRBV2 to TRBJ2-1; 7 bases match TRBD2. The germline V gene has CDR1 SNHLY and CDR2 FYNNEI. The CDR3 runs 17 residues. The V segment lost 0 bases and the J segment 1 base; nucleotides outside the gene matches: 6. The CDR3 DNA is TGTGCCAGCAGTGAAGCGCGATGGGGGGGGTCCTACAATGAGCAGTTCTTC. Translation gives CASSEARWGGSYNEQFF.

The rearrangement joins TRBV6-5 to TRBJ1-6, with D perhaps matching TRBD1 (6 bases). Trimming removed 6 bases at V and 12 bases at J, with 21 bases between. The CDR3 is 15 amino acids. From germline, CDR1 is MNHEY and CDR2 SVGAGI. For the CDR3, the DNA is TGTGCCAGCAGCCGGACAGCCCCAACCGAGGGACCCCTCCACTTT. It yields the protein CASSRTAPTEGPLHF.

The chain couples TRBV10-3 to TRBJ2-3, with 12 bases aligning to TRBD2. Germline assignment: CDR1 ENHRY and CDR2 SYGVKD. V gave up 6 bases and J gave up 3 bases; unmatched junction bases: 10. The CDR3 has 17 amino acids. In DNA form, the CDR3 reads TGTGCCATCAGCCTGGCCGGACTAGCGGGGAATACAGATACGCAGTATTTT. Residues: CAISLAGLAGNTDTQYF.

The V gene is TRBV7-2, the J gene TRBJ2-6, with D maybe TRBD1 (6 bases). The CDR3 extends over 13 amino acids. The V gene's germline CDR1 is SGHTA and CDR2 FQGNSA. V was pared by 5 bases and J by 9 bases, with 11 bases between. The CDR3 sequence is CASSLGTNNVLTF. CDR3 sequence (DNA): TGTGCCAGCAGCCTTGGGACAAACAACGTCCTGACTTTC.

The V gene is TRBV25-1, the J gene TRBJ1-6, with D maybe TRBD1 (6 bases). The ends were cut back, 4 bases at V and 7 bases at J, with 14 bases in the middle. Germline V gene data show CDR1 as MGHDK and CDR2 as SYGVNS. There are 15 residues in the CDR3. The CDR3 nucleotides read TGTGCCAGCAGTGTGGGGGGGCTCGTAAATTCACCCCTCCACTTT. Translated, it gives CASSVGGLVNSPLHF. The complete variable domain, with remaining parts taken from reference TRBV25-1 and TRBJ1-6, reads EADIYQTPRYLVIGTGKKITLECSQTMGHDKMYWYQQDPGMELHLIHYSYGVNSTEKGDLSSESTVSRIRTEHFPLTLESARPSHTSQYLCASSVGGLVNSPLHFGNGTRLTVT.

This chain joins TRBV10-3 and TRBJ2-3; D not certain. Trimming stripped 4 bases from V and 0 bases from J, with 11 bases between. The CDR3 spans 15 residues. Germline assignment: CDR1 ENHRY and CDR2 SYGVKD. The CDR3: CAISVDTTSTDTQYF. CDR3 DNA sequence: TGTGCCATCAGTGTCGACACAACAAGCACAGATACGCAGTATTTT.

V usage is TRBV19 and J usage is TRBJ2-5; 12 bases line up with TRBD2. In germline, CDR1 is LNHDA, CDR2 SQIVND (reference sequence). The CDR3 sequence is 15 residues long. The V gene end was trimmed by 4 bases and the J gene end by 4 bases; junction bases not matched to a gene: 4. The CDR3 bases are TGTGCCAGTAGTAAAGCTAGCGGGGGGGCAGAGACCCAGTACTTC. Protein: CASSKASGGAETQYF.

The chain has TRBV4-1 and TRBJ1-2; D perhaps matches TRBD1 (5 bases). CDR1 and CDR2 from the germline V gene are MGHRA and YSYEKL. The CDR3 has 17 amino acids. V gave up 3 bases and J gave up 0 bases, with 17 bases separating them. The CDR3 sequence is CASSQDPTGAANYGYTF. In DNA, the CDR3 is TGCGCCAGCAGCCAGGACCCAACAGGAGCAGCTAACTATGGCTACACCTTC.

This chain connects TRBV5-1 to TRBJ2-3, with a possible D match to TRBD1 (5 bases). CDR1 and CDR2 from the germline V gene are SGHRS and YFSETQ. This CDR3 comprises 12 residues. V was cut by 3 bases and J by 5 bases, with 7 bases left in between. As DNA, the CDR3 is TGCGCCAGCAGCTGGGGCGGAGATACGCAGTATTTT. Protein product: CASSWGGDTQYF.

The CDR3 nucleotides are TGTGCCACCAGTGAACCGGGACAGGGGAACGACAATGAGCAGTTCTTC. Residues: CATSEPGQGNDNEQFF. V is TRBV24-1 and J is TRBJ2-1, with TRBD1 matching 10 bases. CDR1 and CDR2 (germline): KGHDR, SFDVKD. After removal of 4 bases from V and 5 bases from J, the junction contained 7 bases not matched to a gene. The CDR3 runs 16 residues.

The V call is TRBV27, the J call TRBJ2-7, with a possible D match to TRBD2 (5 bases). Per germline, CDR1 MNHEY and CDR2 SMNVEV (reference sequence). The CDR3 has 12 amino acids. The V end was cut by 11 bases, the J end by 5 bases, with 16 bases between. The CDR3 protein is CAGSDYWDEQYF. For the CDR3, the DNA is TGTGCCGGGTCCGACTATTGGGACGAGCAGTACTTC.

This clone was recorded only once. The CDR3 sequence: CASSVLQASTIYF. CDR3 in DNA: TGTGCCAGCAGCGTTCTACAGGCGTCCACCATATATTTT. V is TRBV7-9 and J is TRBJ1-3, with a weak D call TRBD1 (5 bases). The CDR3 runs to 13 residues. Trimming cost V 5 bases and J 9 bases, with 14 bases left between them. Per germline, CDR1 SEHNR and CDR2 FQNEAQ (reference sequence). The variable domain in full, with the rest retrieved from reference TRBV7-9 and TRBJ1-3, is DTGVSQNPRHKITKRGQNVTFRCDPISEHNRLYWYRQTLGQGPEFLTYFQNEAQLEKSRLLSDRFSAERPKGSFSTLEIQRTEQGDSAMYLCASSVLQASTIYFGEGSWLTVV.